Shown below are 8 T cell receptor beta chains from a single sample sequenced in a study of PD-1 blockade in classical Hodgkin lymphoma. Data came from immunoSEQ multiplex PCR; TCRdb stores just in-frame clones and leaves some out. This table holds 32,000 or so clones, approximately 90% found once. Regarding time point: cycle 4 day 1 (C4D1), after around six weeks of nivolumab. Brentuximab vedotin exposure varied, and every patient relapsed after autologous stem cell transplantation. Purified CD4+ T cells were obtained from thawed PBMCs through magnetic negative selection. The specimen was CD4+ T cells from blood, collected before the fourth cycle of nivolumab. Every receptor here comes from a human donor with classical Hodgkin lymphoma.

The rearrangement joins TRBV18 to TRBJ1-2; 9 bases line up with TRBD1. Trimming removed 2 bases from V and 4 bases from J; junction bases left unmatched: 5. Looked up from germline, CDR1 is KGHSH and CDR2 is LQKENI. The CDR3 totals 15 residues. CDR3 nucleotide sequence: TGTGCCAGCTCACCAGAGGGACAGGGCGTCTATGGCTACACCTTC. This encodes CASSPEGQGVYGYTF.

Regarding this clone: One junction end does not reproduce the germline sequence, and a read error may be involved. The genes are TRBV28 and TRBJ2-5, with D possibly called TRBD1 or TRBD2 (6 bases each). CDR3 length equals 12 residues. Germline V gene sequence: CDR1 MDHEN, CDR2 SYDVKM. The CDR3 loop reads CASTLGGETQYF. The CDR3 nucleotides read TGTGCCAGCACTTTAGGGGGGGAGACCCAGTACTTC.

J is TRBJ2-7 and V is TRBV5-8; the D gene could be TRBD1 or TRBD2 (5 bases each). Germline V lookup: CDR1 SGHTS, CDR2 YDEGEE. Trimming left V 0 bases short and J 3 bases short, with 13 bases between. The CDR3 runs to 15 residues. The CDR3 DNA reads as TGTGCCAGCAGCTTGGGACCCGGGACGAACTACGAGCAGTACTTC. Encoded protein: CASSLGPGTNYEQYF.

This chain joins TRBV5-1 and TRBJ2-5; D unresolved. This CDR3 has 15 residues. With 0 bases removed from V and 1 base from J, the gap between germline ends came to 10 bases. Germline CDR1 reads SGHRS; CDR2 reads YFSETQ. CDR3 residues: CASSLDVVSQETQYF. For the CDR3, the DNA is TGCGCCAGCAGCTTGGACGTCGTCAGCCAAGAGACCCAGTACTTC.

The CDR3 sequence is CASSWPDRGRKTQYF. The CDR3 coding sequence is TGTGCCAGCAGCTGGCCCGACAGGGGGAGGAAGACCCAGTACTTC. The V gene is TRBV7-2, the J gene TRBJ2-5; the match to TRBD1 covers 9 bases. The germline CDR1 and CDR2 sequences are SGHTA and FQGNSA. This CDR3 comprises 15 residues. J gave up 6 bases and V 4 bases, and 9 bases lay outside the gene matches.

The genes are TRBV7-9 and TRBJ2-1, with TRBD2 matching 7 bases. Germline CDR1 and CDR2: SEHNR and FQNEAQ (reference sequence). This CDR3 is built from 16 residues. With V trimmed by 5 bases and J by 0 bases, 7 bases remained unmatched. In DNA form, the CDR3 reads TGTGCCAGCAGCAACTCGGGGGGAAGCTCCTACAATGAGCAGTTCTTC. It yields the protein CASSNSGGSSYNEQFF. The entire variable domain, with the rest obtained from reference TRBV7-9 and TRBJ2-1, is as follows: DTGVSQNPRHKITKRGQNVTFRCDPISEHNRLYWYRQTLGQGPEFLTYFQNEAQLEKSRLLSDRFSAERPKGSFSTLEIQRTEQGDSAMYLCASSNSGGSSYNEQFFGPGTRLTVL.

The J gene is TRBJ2-7, the V gene TRBV18, with a weak D call TRBD1 (6 bases). The CDR3 is 14 residues long. Germline CDR1 is KGHSH and CDR2 is LQKENI. V lost 6 bases and J lost 3, with 15 bases in between. The DNA of the CDR3 is TGTGCCAGCTCGCCCCAGGGGTATAACTACGAGCAGTACTTC. Residues: CASSPQGYNYEQYF.

The V call is TRBV6-5, the J call TRBJ1-5; tentatively, D is TRBD1 (5 bases). CDR3 size: 15 residues. Germline V gene lookup returns CDR1 MNHEY and CDR2 SVGAGI. V was cut by 6 bases and J by 1 base, with 13 bases left in between. CDR3 protein: CASSPPGTSNQPQHF. Written as DNA, the CDR3 is TGTGCCAGCAGCCCGCCGGGGACCAGCAATCAGCCCCAGCATTTT.